Below, 7 T cell receptor beta chains from the same sample are listed, as sequenced in a study of T cell responses to AZD1222 COVID-19 vaccine. Profiling relied on immunoSEQ multiplex PCR, and the TCRdb table lists in-frame clones only, not all of them. The sample comprises about 110,000 clones, about four fifths of which are singletons, and 5% rests with the top ten. Sample: peripheral blood, taken on day 0 of AZD1222 vaccination. The receptors here all came from an adult in good health.

Only one count was recorded for this clone. The rearrangement uses TRBV4-3 and TRBJ1-2; possible D gene TRBD1, 5 bases. This CDR3 region has 15 residues. Germline CDR1 is LGHNA and CDR2 is YSLEER. The V end lost 1 base, the J end lost 0 bases, and 9 bases lay between the germline ends. The CDR3 here is CASSQADSTNYGYTF. The CDR3 DNA sequence: TGCGCCAGCAGCCAAGCTGACAGCACTAACTATGGCTACACCTTC.

The chain links TRBV6-5 to TRBJ1-1; D gene uncertain. Germline V gene lookup returns CDR1 MNHEY and CDR2 SVGAGI. Trimming removed 0 bases from V and 8 bases from J, with 7 bases in between. The CDR3 totals 12 residues. The CDR3 sequence: CASSYSVREAFF. In DNA, the CDR3 is TGTGCCAGCAGTTACTCGGTCCGGGAAGCTTTCTTT.

This clone was picked up a small number of times. The sample contains more than one DNA sequence encoding this CDR3. The chain carries TRBV7-2 and TRBJ2-7; D call uncertain. V was shortened by 2 bases and J by 0 bases, with 11 bases between the two germline ends. The CDR3 length is 15 residues. In germline, CDR1 is SGHTA, CDR2 FQGNSA. As DNA, the CDR3 is TGTGCCAGCAGCTTACGGTCAGAGTTCTCCTACGAGCAGTACTTC. Amino acid sequence: CASSLRSEFSYEQYF.

The chain employs TRBV6-2 or TRBV6-3 and TRBJ1-2, with D unclear. CDR3 length equals 15 residues. Germline V gene sequence: CDR1 MNHEY, CDR2 SVGEGT. With 6 bases removed from V and 5 bases from J, the gap between germline ends came to 19 bases. The CDR3 bases are TGTGCCAGCAGCCTCCCCAATACCGGGAGATATGGCTACACCTTC. This translates into CASSLPNTGRYGYTF.

The rearrangement joins TRBV4-2 to TRBJ1-5; D is perhaps TRBD1 (5 bases). The V end was cut by 2 bases, the J end by 6 bases, with 20 bases between. Looked up from germline, CDR1 is LGHNA and CDR2 is YNFKEQ. CDR3 length: 17 amino acids. The CDR3, as DNA: TGTGCCAGCAGCCAAACTCCGGCCTCCAGGGACGGTCAGCCCCAGCATTTT. Protein sequence: CASSQTPASRDGQPQHF.

V is TRBV5-4 and J is TRBJ2-3; D is undetermined. V was clipped by 6 bases and J by 4 bases, with 12 bases between them. CDR1 SGHNT and CDR2 YYREEE come from the germline V gene (reference sequence). The CDR3 is 13 residues long. CDR3 sequence: CASTQISPDTQYF. The CDR3 DNA sequence: TGTGCCAGCACCCAAATCTCGCCAGATACGCAGTATTTT.

V gene TRBV18 combines with J gene TRBJ2-1; TRBD2 agrees at 14 bases. This CDR3 has 15 amino acids. Germline lookup yields CDR1 KGHSH and CDR2 LQKENI. V dropped 6 bases and J dropped 5; count of bases not matched to a gene: 3. The CDR3 region has the DNA TGTGCCAGCTCGTCGGGACTAGCGGGGGACAATGAGCAGTTCTTC. This translates into CASSSGLAGDNEQFF.